The next 32 T cell receptor beta chains were all read from a single sample in a study of blood T cell repertoires in COVID-19 (TCRdb year 2020). Libraries were made using the immunoSEQ multiplex PCR assay. The source is immuneACCESS, and TCRdb retained only in-frame sequences with V and J called. Part of the clones is not carried over; for the studies checked, unresolved V genes explain less than half of this, and the remainder is unexplained. For this sample there are around 130,000 clones; around 80% appear just once. The ten largest clones take up approximately 10% of the sample. The material sequenced was peripheral blood. The origin of the receptors is a human donor in a cohort sampled during active COVID-19.

This clone was seen only a few times. V gene TRBV3-1 (or the pseudogene TRBV3-2) combines with J gene TRBJ2-2, with 8 positions matching TRBD1. Losses at the gene ends were 4 bases for V and 6 bases for J; bases not matched to a gene: 7. The CDR3 extends over 15 amino acids. From germline, CDR1 is LGHDT and CDR2 YNNKEL (reference sequence). The CDR3 spells CASSPWTGSPGELFF. The CDR3 bases are TGTGCCAGCAGCCCTTGGACAGGGTCCCCCGGGGAGCTGTTTTTT.

This chain uses TRBV13 with TRBJ2-7; possibly TRBD2 for D (6 bases). This CDR3 contains 18 residues. The ends were cut back, 0 bases at V and 7 bases at J, with 25 bases in the middle. Germline V gene data show CDR1 as PRHDT and CDR2 as FYEKMQ (reference sequence). The DNA of the CDR3 is TGTGCCAGCAGCTTAGGCTCAGGATTGGCGGGGCTTATGGGGGAGCAGTACTTC. This gives the protein CASSLGSGLAGLMGEQYF. Using reference TRBV13 and TRBJ2-7 for the parts outside the CDR3, the full variable domain is AAGVIQSPRHLIKEKRETATLKCYPIPRHDTVYWYQQGPGQDPQFLISFYEKMQSDKGSIPDRFSAQQFSDYHSELNMSSLELGDSALYFCASSLGSGLAGLMGEQYFGPGTRLTVT.

This rearrangement joins TRBV16 to TRBJ1-6; D may be TRBD1 (6 bases). This CDR3 spans 15 amino acids. Germline V gene lookup returns CDR1 KGHSY and CDR2 FQNENV. Trimming stripped 1 base from V and 5 bases from J, with 9 bases between. CDR3 in DNA: TGTGCCAGCAGCCAATATAGACAGGATAATTCACCCCTCCACTTT. Residues: CASSQYRQDNSPLHF.

The rearrangement uses TRBV6-6 and TRBJ1-6; 7 bases fit TRBD1. Per the germline V gene, CDR1 is MNHNY and CDR2 is SVGAGI (reference sequence). V shed 2 bases, J shed 7 bases, and the junction held 2 bases outside the gene matches. The CDR3 is 14 amino acids. CDR3 DNA sequence: TGTGCCAGCAGTTACGACAGGGTAAATTCACCCCTCCACTTT. Translating gives CASSYDRVNSPLHF.

The V and J genes are TRBV30 and TRBJ2-5, with 9 nucleotides matching TRBD2. CDR1 and CDR2 from the germline V gene are GTSNPN and SVGIG (reference sequence). CDR3 length equals 15 residues. V was clipped by 8 bases and J by 5 bases; unmatched bases: 15. In DNA, the CDR3 is TGTGCCGGGGGGGTAGCGGGGGCCTTAGGGGAGACCCAGTACTTC. Protein sequence: CAGGVAGALGETQYF.

The rearrangement uses TRBV12-3 or TRBV12-4 and TRBJ1-4; no reliable D call. This CDR3 comprises 12 residues. Trimming removed 3 bases at V and 8 bases at J, with 7 bases between. In DNA form, the CDR3 reads TGTGCCAGCAGTTTCCGACTAGAAAAACTGTTTTTT. Translation: CASSFRLEKLFF.

The V gene is TRBV7-8, the J gene TRBJ1-6; 8 bases line up with TRBD1. The J segment lost 11 bases and the V segment lost 1 base, leaving 13 bases of the junction unmatched. There are 17 residues in the CDR3. Germline values: CDR1 SGHVS, CDR2 FQNEAQ. The DNA of the CDR3 is TGTGCCAGCAGCTTAGGGGGCAGGGGGCGTATTTATCCACCCCTCCACTTT. Amino acid sequence: CASSLGGRGRIYPPLHF.

This clone was picked up a small number of times. This sequence joins TRBV4-1 and TRBJ1-4, with 10 bases lining up with TRBD1. This CDR3 region has 16 residues. Germline CDR1 MGHRA, CDR2 YSYEKL. After removal of 2 bases from V and 6 bases from J, the junction contained 6 bases not matched to a gene. The CDR3 spells CASSQHGGTGDEKLFF. Written as DNA, the CDR3 is TGCGCCAGCAGCCAACATGGGGGGACAGGGGATGAAAAACTGTTTTTT.

The chain recombines TRBV5-1 with TRBJ2-2, with D possibly being TRBD1 (5 bases). The CDR3 consists of 15 residues. V was pared by 1 base and J by 0 bases, with 7 bases between. From germline, CDR1 is SGHRS and CDR2 YFSETQ. The CDR3 sequence: CASSLLGANTGELFF. CDR3 in DNA: TGCGCCAGCAGCTTGTTAGGGGCGAACACCGGGGAGCTGTTTTTT. Full variable domain (remainder filled in from reference TRBV5-1 and TRBJ2-2): KAGVTQTPRYLIKTRGQQVTLSCSPISGHRSVSWYQQTPGQGLQFLFEYFSETQRNKGNFPGRFSGRQFSNSRSEMNVSTLELGDSALYLCASSLLGANTGELFFGEGSRLTVL.

J is TRBJ2-7 and V is TRBV7-7, with 9 bases that match TRBD1. With V trimmed by 1 base and J by 1 base, 2 bases remained unmatched. The length of the CDR3 is 15 residues. CDR1 SSHAT and CDR2 FNYEAQ come from the germline V gene (reference sequence). CDR3: CASSLGGTGSYEQYF. The CDR3 DNA sequence: TGTGCCAGCAGCTTAGGAGGGACAGGGTCCTACGAGCAGTACTTC.

CDR3 DNA sequence: TGTGCCAGCAGCCCCGGTCCAGGTCTCTCTGGGGCCAACGTCCTGACTTTC. Its translation is CASSPGPGLSGANVLTF. The chain employs TRBV9 and TRBJ2-6, with D unresolved. Trimming stripped 4 bases from V and 0 bases from J, with 14 bases between. There are 17 residues in the CDR3. Germline CDR1 and CDR2: SGDLS and YYNGEE.

This clone was found once. V is TRBV7-9 and J is TRBJ2-3; D gene unclear. V was pared by 4 bases and J by 3 bases, with 2 bases between. The V gene's germline CDR1 is SEHNR and CDR2 FQNEAQ (reference sequence). This CDR3 comprises 11 residues. Here the CDR3 reads CASSSTDTQYF. The CDR3 region has the DNA TGTGCCAGCAGCTCGACAGATACGCAGTATTTT.

CDR3 nucleotide sequence: TGTGCCAGCAGCCGGACAGGAACAGATGGCTACACCTTC. Translated, it gives CASSRTGTDGYTF. V and J are TRBV2 and TRBJ1-2; TRBD1 matches at 7 bases. Germline loops: CDR1 SNHLY, CDR2 FYNNEI. With V trimmed by 6 bases and J by 6 bases, 7 bases remained unmatched. The CDR3 consists of 13 residues.

The CDR3, as DNA: TGTGCCAGCAGCGCGGAACAGGGGGTGAAGAACACTGAAGCTTTCTTT. Translating it yields CASSAEQGVKNTEAFF. This chain joins TRBV2 and TRBJ1-1, with TRBD1 identical over 8 bases. The germline gives CDR1 SNHLY, CDR2 FYNNEI. CDR3 size: 16 residues. The junction had 10 bases not matched to a gene; V was cut back by 6 bases and J by 1 base.

The CDR3 loop reads CASSPRSNQPQHF. In DNA, the CDR3 is TGTGCCAGCAGCCCCCGGAGCAATCAGCCCCAGCATTTT. This sequence joins TRBV27 and TRBJ1-5, with D hard to call. V shed 6 bases and J shed 1 base, with 7 bases lying between them. There are 13 residues in the CDR3. Per the germline V gene, CDR1 is MNHEY and CDR2 is SMNVEV (reference sequence).

V is TRBV28 and J is TRBJ2-7, with 7 nucleotides matching TRBD2. Germline V gene lookup returns CDR1 MDHEN and CDR2 SYDVKM. The CDR3 runs to 16 residues. After removal of 6 bases from V and 4 bases from J, the junction contained 15 bases not matched to a gene. The CDR3 region has the DNA TGTGCCAGCAGCCTCGGGCTAGCGGAGGATATTTACGAGCAGTACTTC. Amino acid sequence: CASSLGLAEDIYEQYF.

The chain recombines TRBV2 with TRBJ2-7, with 9 positions matching TRBD1. From germline, CDR1 is SNHLY and CDR2 FYNNEI. The CDR3 runs 17 residues. Germline trimming cut 6 bases from V and 1 base from J; bases unmatched to any gene: 13. The CDR3 is CASRHTSGTGLSYEQYF. CDR3 in DNA: TGTGCCAGCAGGCATACCTCCGGGACAGGGCTGTCCTACGAGCAGTACTTC.

The CDR3 DNA reads TGCGCCAGCAGCTTTCTGACGGGTGAGAACACTGAAGCTTTCTTT. Amino acids: CASSFLTGENTEAFF. This chain uses TRBV5-1 with TRBJ1-1; D remains unclear. This CDR3 contains 15 residues. The V end was cut by 2 bases, the J end by 1 base, with 12 bases between. The germline gives CDR1 SGHRS, CDR2 YFSETQ.

This clone was recorded only once. The rearrangement links TRBV10-1 to TRBJ2-3; TRBD2 aligns across 9 bases. Germline V gene lookup returns CDR1 WNHNN and CDR2 SYGVQD (reference sequence). V gave up 0 bases and J gave up 1 base; unmatched junction bases: 2. The CDR3 loop spans 16 amino acids. CDR3 coding DNA: TGCGCCAGCAGTGAGTCGGCTAGCGGGGGCACAGATACGCAGTATTTT. Translation: CASSESASGGTDTQYF.

This clone appeared a single time. The chain has TRBV5-5 and TRBJ2-7, with D unclear. Germline V gene sequence: CDR1 SGHKS, CDR2 YYEKEE (reference sequence). Trimming removed 4 bases from V and 6 bases from J, with 14 bases in between. CDR3 length: 13 residues. CDR3 region: CASSAATQFEQYF. CDR3 DNA: TGTGCCAGCAGCGCCGCGACTCAGTTCGAGCAGTACTTC.

The chain carries TRBV3-1 (or the pseudogene TRBV3-2) and TRBJ2-1, with 10 nucleotides matching TRBD2. CDR3 length: 15 residues. Germline CDR1 reads LGHDT; CDR2 reads YNNKEL (reference sequence). Trimming removed 0 bases from V and 9 bases from J; junction bases left unmatched: 5. CDR3 in amino acids: CASSQESGGEAEQFF. The DNA for the CDR3 is TGTGCCAGCAGCCAAGAGAGCGGGGGGGAGGCTGAGCAGTTCTTC.

This clone showed up many times. V gene TRBV15 combines with J gene TRBJ2-1; TRBD1 agrees at 8 bases. The CDR3 runs 14 residues. After removal of 6 bases from V and 5 bases from J, the junction contained 6 bases not matched to a gene. Germline CDR1 is LNHNV and CDR2 is YYDKDF (reference sequence). CDR3 sequence (DNA): TGTGCCACCAGGGACAGGGTTAGCGACAATGAGCAGTTCTTC. Translating it yields CATRDRVSDNEQFF.

The V call is TRBV6-5, the J call TRBJ1-1, with TRBD1 as a possible D gene (6 bases). The CDR3 runs to 14 residues. Germline-derived CDR1 and CDR2 are MNHEY and SVGAGI. V lost 4 bases, J lost 1 base, and 10 bases lay in between. CDR3 DNA: TGTGCCAGCAGTTTCGACAGGTCGAACACTGAAGCTTTCTTT. It translates to CASSFDRSNTEAFF.

This chain links TRBV7-9 with TRBJ2-1; 12 bases agree with TRBD2. The V gene end was trimmed by 1 base and the J gene end by 9 bases; junction bases not matched to a gene: 7. The CDR3 spans 16 residues. Per the germline V gene, CDR1 is SEHNR and CDR2 is FQNEAQ (reference sequence). The CDR3 nucleotides are TGTGCCAGCAGCTTAGGGCTAGCGGGGGGGTCGGCTGAGCAGTTCTTC. Residues: CASSLGLAGGSAEQFF.

This clone was counted only a few times. The J gene is TRBJ2-7, the V gene TRBV18, with D possibly being TRBD1 (6 bases). This CDR3 spans 14 amino acids. Germline lookup yields CDR1 KGHSH and CDR2 LQKENI. Trimming took off 4 bases at V and 0 bases at J, with 10 bases between the two ends. CDR3 residues: CASSRQGSSYEQYF. The DNA of the CDR3 is TGTGCCAGCTCACGCCAGGGGAGCTCCTACGAGCAGTACTTC.

V is TRBV4-1 and J is TRBJ2-2, with TRBD1 matching 9 bases. V trimming: 2 bases; J trimming: 7 bases; junction bases outside the gene matches: 5. The CDR3 consists of 15 residues. CDR1 MGHRA and CDR2 YSYEKL come from the germline V gene. The CDR3: CASSQSTGGIGELFF. The DNA for the CDR3 is TGCGCCAGCAGCCAATCGACAGGGGGGATCGGGGAGCTGTTTTTT.

V is TRBV5-4 and J is TRBJ1-3, with 8 bases identical to TRBD1. The CDR3 contains 17 residues. Germline assignment: CDR1 SGHNT and CDR2 YYREEE (reference sequence). Trimming cost V 1 base and J 4 bases; bases outside gene matches: 10. CDR3 sequence reads: CASSLNPRQGLGNTIYF. The CDR3 bases are TGTGCCAGCAGCTTGAACCCTCGACAGGGGTTGGGAAACACCATATATTTT.

The V gene is TRBV7-6, the J gene TRBJ1-1; 8 nucleotides match TRBD1. CDR1 and CDR2 from the germline V gene are SGHVS and FNYEAQ. This CDR3 is built from 16 residues. The J segment lost 1 base and the V segment lost 5 bases, leaving 9 bases of the junction unmatched. The CDR3 loop reads CASSKSGQGSNTEAFF. CDR3 DNA: TGTGCCAGCAGCAAATCTGGACAGGGTTCGAACACTGAAGCTTTCTTT.

The rearrangement links TRBV4-2 to TRBJ1-2; D is unresolved. Germline CDR1 reads LGHNA; CDR2 reads YNFKEQ. The CDR3 has 13 residues. V dropped 0 bases and J dropped 6 bases, with 8 bases sitting between them. CDR3 coding DNA: TGTGCCAGCAGCCAAGATTGGGAGGATGGCTACACCTTC. Translated, it gives CASSQDWEDGYTF.

The rearrangement links TRBV5-1 to TRBJ2-7; TRBD1 agrees at 10 bases. The CDR3 loop spans 16 amino acids. Germline loops: CDR1 SGHRS, CDR2 YFSETQ. After removal of 3 bases from V and 2 bases from J, the junction contained 8 bases not matched to a gene. CDR3 sequence: CASSYAGTGATYEQYF. CDR3 in DNA: TGCGCCAGCAGCTACGCCGGGACAGGGGCCACCTACGAGCAGTACTTC. The entire variable domain, with the rest obtained from reference TRBV5-1 and TRBJ2-7, is as follows: KAGVTQTPRYLIKTRGQQVTLSCSPISGHRSVSWYQQTPGQGLQFLFEYFSETQRNKGNFPGRFSGRQFSNSRSEMNVSTLELGDSALYLCASSYAGTGATYEQYFGPGTRLTVT.

The chain links TRBV2 to TRBJ1-6; 7 bases agree with TRBD1. Germline CDR1 SNHLY, CDR2 FYNNEI. The CDR3 has 13 amino acids. The trim removed 7 bases at V and 7 bases at J, leaving 4 bases unmatched. The DNA for the CDR3 is TGTGCCAGCACGACAGGGAGGAATTCACCCCTCCACTTT. Protein product: CASTTGRNSPLHF.

The chain links TRBV6-5 to TRBJ2-3, with TRBD1 matching 8 bases. The CDR3 totals 14 residues. Per the germline V gene, CDR1 is MNHEY and CDR2 is SVGAGI. V lost 5 bases to trimming and J lost 5 bases; unmatched junction nucleotides: 6. This chain's CDR3 is CASSPRGRGDTQYF. CDR3 DNA sequence: TGTGCCAGCAGTCCCAGGGGGCGCGGAGATACGCAGTATTTT.